This T cell receptor (beta chain) was found in a study of beta chain features in type 1 diabetes. Germline values: CDR1 KGHSH, CDR2 LQKENI. This CDR3 is 16 amino acids long. The V and J ends lost 0 bases and 4 bases respectively, with 15 bases between them. Every bit of the isolated RNA underwent reverse transcription, so sequencing read expressed TCRB transcripts. Assay: immunoSEQ multiplex PCR; the TCRdb copy retains only in-frame clones and omits some. The sample lists around 690,000 clones, 9.5% to 15% occurring once. Notes on the study in general: Type 1 diabetes patients had TCRB CDR3s that were shorter (moderately but significantly so) in all four CD4+ subsets.

The sample holds a few counts of this clone. Its antigen is still unknown. The material sequenced was naive CD4+ T cells from blood. This receptor was taken from a man aged 25-45 years with type 1 diabetes. The V gene is TRBV18, the J gene TRBJ1-1; D remains unclear. The CDR3 sequence is CASSPPVSRVLTEAFF. CDR3 bases: TGTGCCAGCTCACCACCGGTCTCACGGGTCCTCACTGAAGCTTTCTTT. The whole variable domain, remainder taken from reference TRBV18 and TRBJ1-1, is NAGVMQNPRHLVRRRGQEARLRCSPMKGHSHVYWYRQLPEEGLKFMVYLQKENIIDESGMPKERFSAEFPKEGPSILRIQQVVRGDSAAYFCASSPPVSRVLTEAFFGQGTRLTVV.